The 2 T cell receptor beta chains presented below share a single source sample, sequenced in a study of blood T cell repertoires in COVID-19. Sequencing was performed with immunoSEQ multiplex PCR; in TCRdb, only in-frame clones are kept and a portion is missing. This sample carries about 330,000 clones, 65% to 90% of them seen once, and the ten largest clones take around 7.8%. Sequenced: peripheral blood. These receptor sequences come from a human donor in a cohort sampled during active COVID-19.

This sequence joins TRBV4-1 and TRBJ2-7; a possible D gene is TRBD2 (6 bases). Germline V gene lookup returns CDR1 MGHRA and CDR2 YSYEKL. This CDR3 is built from 15 residues. Trimming took 3 bases from V and 0 from J, leaving 12 bases between them. CDR3 in DNA: TGCGCCAGCAGCCAGGCCGGGACTGGCTCCTACGAGCAGTACTTC. Its translation: CASSQAGTGSYEQYF.

Written as DNA, the CDR3 is TGTGCCAGCAGCGCGAACAGGGGCATGAACACTGAAGCTTTCTTT. Translating gives CASSANRGMNTEAFF. This chain joins TRBV9 and TRBJ1-1; 7 bases agree with TRBD1. This CDR3 has 15 amino acids. J was trimmed by 0 bases and V by 3 bases; bases with no gene match: 5. CDR1 is SGDLS, CDR2 YYNGEE, per germline.